This T cell receptor beta chain was found in a study of cytomegalovirus exposure and HLA in healthy donors. Study-wide context: Around 79 million unique TCRs, all from HLA-typed donors, were included in an early release of the data.

V was pared by 3 bases and J by 6 bases, with 12 bases between. Germline-derived CDR1 and CDR2 are SGHNT and YYREEE (reference sequence). The CDR3 runs 13 residues. The PCR contained 60 Vbeta and 13 Jbeta primers. TCRdb's table, derived via immunoSEQ multiplex PCR, lists solely in-frame clones and lacks some. The sample lists 150,000 to 180,000 clones, roughly 83% occurring once. Sequenced sample: PBMCs. The TCR originated in a man aged 25 to 45 in good health and CMV-seropositive. The V call is TRBV5-4, the J call TRBJ1-2, with D tentatively TRBD1 (6 bases). The CDR3 spells CASSSGGENGYTF. The CDR3 coding sequence is TGTGCCAGCAGCTCGGGGGGCGAGAATGGCTACACCTTC.